This T cell receptor (beta chain) is drawn from a study of blood T cells in healthy people across ages. The individuals who served as donors were healthy Caucasians living in Russia, aged about 6 to 100. Samples each yielded at least 5.5 micrograms of total RNA. With respect to this clonotype: Its antigen is unidentified.

Sample-barcoded 5' priming and a J-beta primer mix drove a second PCR of roughly 6 to 12 cycles. A template-switch adaptor with 12 random nucleotides tagged each cDNA molecule. TCRdb independently ran MiXCR on the 5' RACE reads; one entry per CDR3 protein. The sample has 600,000 or so distinct CDR3 sequences; approximately 30% are singletons. Germline V gene lookup returns CDR1 KGHSH and CDR2 LQKENI. The CDR3 sequence is 14 residues long. J was trimmed by 4 bases and V by 5 bases; bases with no gene match: 6. Findings of the study overall: The unknown donor CMV status may have confounded expanded clonotype changes.

The sequence came from a woman at least 80 years old in good health. The chain links TRBV18 to TRBJ1-1, with TRBD1 matching over 8 bases. Source material: blood. CDR3 sequence reads: CASSSGGTGTEAFF. The CDR3 DNA reads TGTGCCAGCTCATCAGGGGGGACAGGCACTGAAGCTTTCTTT.